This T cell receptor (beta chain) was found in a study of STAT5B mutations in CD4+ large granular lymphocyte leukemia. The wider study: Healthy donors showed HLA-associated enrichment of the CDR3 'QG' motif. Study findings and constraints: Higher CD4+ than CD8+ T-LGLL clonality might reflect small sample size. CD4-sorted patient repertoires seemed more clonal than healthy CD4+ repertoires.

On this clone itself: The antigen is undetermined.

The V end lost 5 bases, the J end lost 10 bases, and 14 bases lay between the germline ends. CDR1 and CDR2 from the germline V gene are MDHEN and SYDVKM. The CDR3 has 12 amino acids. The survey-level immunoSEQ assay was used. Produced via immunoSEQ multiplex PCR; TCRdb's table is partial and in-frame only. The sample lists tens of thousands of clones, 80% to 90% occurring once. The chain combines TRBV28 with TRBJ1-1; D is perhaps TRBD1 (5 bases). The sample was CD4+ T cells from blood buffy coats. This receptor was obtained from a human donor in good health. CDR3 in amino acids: CASSTPLGVAFF. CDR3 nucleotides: TGTGCCAGCAGTACCCCTTTGGGGGTAGCTTTCTTT.